This TCR beta chain was found in a study of shared clonotypes between healthy human individuals. Across the whole study: Used for every donor were three CD4 naive, three CD4 memory, two CD8 naive and one CD8 memory plate. Study-level results: How much donors shared clonotypes was expected to be affected by sequencing depth. The small donor group covered limited genetic and exposure diversity.

This CDR3 comprises 15 residues. The germline V gene has CDR1 SGHNT and CDR2 YYREEE (reference sequence). V was pared by 4 bases and J by 5 bases, with 18 bases between. As concerns this clone: Antigen: not known.

Data came from immunoSEQ multiplex PCR; TCRdb stores just in-frame clones and leaves some out. The sample consists of more than 900,000 clones, approximately 78% of them appearing once. Donors, healthy HIV-negative adults, lacked recent acute infections or vaccinations. The chain is built from TRBV5-4 and TRBJ1-2, with a weak D call TRBD1 (5 bases). Sequencing was done on a sample of memory CD4+ T cells from PBMCs. Subset indicated: CD45RA-negative fraction. This TCR was sampled from a man between 18 and 29 years old in good health. Some clones in this sample may be carry-over from other donors' samples. The CDR3 sequence is CASSIPGRSGYGYTF. The DNA for the CDR3 is TGTGCCAGCAGCATACCAGGGAGGAGCGGATATGGCTACACCTTC.